The source of this T cell receptor (beta chain) is a study of early T cells in non-severe SARS-CoV-2 infection. Turning to the study itself: Unsorted whole blood bulk RNA was sequenced, with unpaired chains.

Each CDR3 protein is one row after TCRdb ran MiXCR on the 5' RACE reads. This sample yields some 46,000 distinct CDR3 sequences, of which approximately 6.5% are seen a single time; about 20% belongs to the top ten. This clonotype came up a few times. The input for sequencing was whole blood, taken at baseline. The TCR comes from an adult who was a healthcare worker with PCR-confirmed SARS-CoV-2 infection or an uninfected control (not recorded which).

The CDR3 sequence is CASSFLGAGNQPQHF. The CDR3 bases are TGTGCCAGTAGTTTCCTGGGGGCAGGCAATCAGCCCCAGCATTTT. J is TRBJ1-5 and V is TRBV19, with D perhaps matching TRBD1 (6 bases). The germline V gene encodes CDR1 LNHDA and CDR2 SQIVND (reference sequence). Between the trimmed V and J ends, which lost 5 bases and 2 bases, there was a span of 13 bases. This CDR3 region has 15 residues.